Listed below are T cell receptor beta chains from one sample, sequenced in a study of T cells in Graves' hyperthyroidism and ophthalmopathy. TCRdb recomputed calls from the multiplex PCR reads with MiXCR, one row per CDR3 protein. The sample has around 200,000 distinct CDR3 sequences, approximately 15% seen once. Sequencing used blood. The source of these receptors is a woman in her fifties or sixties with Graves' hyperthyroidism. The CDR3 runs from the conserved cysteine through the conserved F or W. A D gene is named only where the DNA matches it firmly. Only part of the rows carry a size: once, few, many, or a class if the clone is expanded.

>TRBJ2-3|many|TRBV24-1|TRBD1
TGTGCCACCAGTGACCCGGACAGGGGACGTACAGATACGCAGTATTTT
CATSDPDRGRTDTQYF
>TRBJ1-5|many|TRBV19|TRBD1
TGTGCCAGTAGTGGACAGGGTGCCAATAGCAATCAGCCCCAGCATTTT
CASSGQGANSNQPQHF
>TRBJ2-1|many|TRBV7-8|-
TGTGCCAGCAGCTTAAAGGGTTGGGCTAACTACAATGAGCAGTTCTTC
CASSLKGWANYNEQFF
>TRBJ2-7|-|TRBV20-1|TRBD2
TGCAGTGCTAGAGATTTCCTAGCGGGGGGACCCTACGAGCAGTACTTC
CSARDFLAGGPYEQYF
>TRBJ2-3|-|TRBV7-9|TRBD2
TGTGCCAGCAGCTTAGCCCCGACTAGCGGGGGAACAGATACGCAGTATTTT
CASSLAPTSGGTDTQYF
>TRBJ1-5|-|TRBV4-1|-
TGCGCCAGCAGCCAAGAGAGTACAGGGATCGGTGGGCAGCCCCAGCATTTT
CASSQESTGIGGQPQHF
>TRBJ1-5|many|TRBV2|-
TGTGCCAGCAGTGAGGAGGTCAGCAATCAGCCCCAGCATTTT
CASSEEVSNQPQHF
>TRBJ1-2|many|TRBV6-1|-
TGTGCCAGCAGTGTCCAGGGCGACTATGGCTACACCTTC
CASSVQGDYGYTF
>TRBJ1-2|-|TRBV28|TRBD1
TGTGCCAGCAGTTCATGGACAGGGGCTCGGTCCTATGGCTACACCTTC
CASSSWTGARSYGYTF
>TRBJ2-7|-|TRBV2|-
TGTGCCAGCAGGGACAGCCGACGCTCCTACGAGCAGTACTTC
CASRDSRRSYEQYF
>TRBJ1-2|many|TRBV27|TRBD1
TGTGCCAGCAGTTTTTCGGTGGGGACAGGGAGGAACTATGGCTACACCTTC
CASSFSVGTGRNYGYTF
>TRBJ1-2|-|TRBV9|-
TGTGCCAGCAGCGTAGGGGGGGCCTATGGCTACACCTTC
CASSVGGAYGYTF
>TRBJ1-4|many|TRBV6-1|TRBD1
TGTGCCAGCAGTGAAGTCCAGGGGGCCGGCGAAAAACTGTTTTTT
CASSEVQGAGEKLFF
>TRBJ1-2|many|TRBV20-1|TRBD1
TGCAGTGCTAGGGGACAGGGGGCGTTCGGTAACTATGGCTACACCTTC
CSARGQGAFGNYGYTF
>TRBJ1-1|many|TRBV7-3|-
TGTGCCAGCAGCTTAAGGCAGACTGCTGAAGCTTTCTTT
CASSLRQTAEAFF
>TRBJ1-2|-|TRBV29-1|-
TGCAGCGTTCGCACAGCCTCCTATGGCTACACCTTC
CSVRTASYGYTF
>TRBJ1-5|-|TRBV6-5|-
TGTGCCAGCAGTTATGCCAGGGGAGGGAGGGACAATCAGCCCCAGCATTTT
CASSYARGGRDNQPQHF
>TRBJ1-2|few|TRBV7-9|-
TGTGCCAGCAGCTTAGTTCCTCGCTATGGCTACACCTTC
CASSLVPRYGYTF
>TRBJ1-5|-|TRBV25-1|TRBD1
TGTGCCAGCAGTGATCGGGACAGGGACAATCAGCCCCAGCATTTT
CASSDRDRDNQPQHF
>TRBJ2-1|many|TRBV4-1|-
TGCGCCAGCAGCCAAGGAAATAGGCTCAATGAGCAGTTCTTC
CASSQGNRLNEQFF
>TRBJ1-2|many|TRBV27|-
TGTGCCAGCAGTTATACAGGGCCCGAAGCTAACTATGGCTACACCTTC
CASSYTGPEANYGYTF
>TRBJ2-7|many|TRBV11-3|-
TGTGCCAGCAGCTTAGGAGGGGAGGACGAGCAGTACTTC
CASSLGGEDEQYF
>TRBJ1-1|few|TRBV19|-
TGTGCCAGTAGTATTCTTCCAGGGTGGGACACTGAAGCTTTCTTT
CASSILPGWDTEAFF
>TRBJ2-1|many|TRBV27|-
TGTGCCAGCAGTTTGAGCGAGTTTCTAGAGAATGAGCAGTTCTTC
CASSLSEFLENEQFF